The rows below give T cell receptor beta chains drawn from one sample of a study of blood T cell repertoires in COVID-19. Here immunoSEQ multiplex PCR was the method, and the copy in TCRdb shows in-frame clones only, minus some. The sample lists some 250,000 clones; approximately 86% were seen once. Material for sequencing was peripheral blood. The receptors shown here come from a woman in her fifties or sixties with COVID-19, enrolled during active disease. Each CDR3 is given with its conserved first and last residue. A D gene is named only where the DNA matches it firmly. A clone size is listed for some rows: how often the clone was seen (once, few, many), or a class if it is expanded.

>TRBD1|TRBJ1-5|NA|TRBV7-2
TGTGCCAGCAGCTTAACCACCGGGACAGCGAATCAGCCCCAGCATTTT
CASSLTTGTANQPQHF
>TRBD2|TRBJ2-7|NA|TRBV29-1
TGCAGCGTTGAAAGTCTAGCGGGAAACGAGCAGTACTTC
CSVESLAGNEQYF
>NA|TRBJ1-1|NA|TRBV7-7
TGTGCCAGCAGCTTGAGGCCGGGTACTGAAGCTTTCTTT
CASSLRPGTEAFF
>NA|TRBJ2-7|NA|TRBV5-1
TGCGCCAGCAGCTCTCAGGGTTTAGGGTGGTACGAGCAGTACTTC
CASSSQGLGWYEQYF
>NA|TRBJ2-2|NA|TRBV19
TGTGCCAGTAGCACCCGGGGCACCGGGGAGCTGTTTTTT
CASSTRGTGELFF
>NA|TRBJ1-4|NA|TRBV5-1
TGCGCCAGCAGCTTGGAGGGGATCGATGAAAAACTGTTTTTT
CASSLEGIDEKLFF
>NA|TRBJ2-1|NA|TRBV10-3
TGTGCCATCAGCAGCCGGGGTGACAATGAGCAGTTCTTC
CAISSRGDNEQFF
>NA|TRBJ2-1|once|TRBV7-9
TGTGCCAGCAGCTCCGGCGGAGCCCCCTACAATGAGCAGTTCTTC
CASSSGGAPYNEQFF
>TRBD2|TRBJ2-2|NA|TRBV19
TGTGCCAGTAGTATAGCTAGCGGGAGGAACACCGGGGAGCTGTTTTTT
CASSIASGRNTGELFF
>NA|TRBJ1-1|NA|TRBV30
TGTGCCTGGAGTCCGAGGGTCACTGAAGCTTTCTTT
CAWSPRVTEAFF
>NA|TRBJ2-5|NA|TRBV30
TGTGCCTGGAGTGAGGGCGGGACTGAAGAGACCCAGTACTTC
CAWSEGGTEETQYF
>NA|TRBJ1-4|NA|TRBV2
TGTGCCAGCAGTGAAGCGGGAGCTACACTGTTTTTT
CASSEAGATLFF
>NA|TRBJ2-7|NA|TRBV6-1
TGTGCCAGCAGTGAATCCTGGAGGGCCGTGCGCGAGCAGTACTTC
CASSESWRAVREQYF
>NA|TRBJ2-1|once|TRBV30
TGTGCCTGGAGTGTAACTAGCCACCCCGGGGGTGAGCAGTTCTTC
CAWSVTSHPGGEQFF